The 12 T cell receptor beta chains presented below share a single source sample, sequenced in a study of control samples from healthy donors and cancer patients. Using immunoSEQ multiplex PCR, the repertoire was profiled, and TCRdb retains in-frame clones only, with some absent. The sample comprises about 71,000 clones, nearly 90% of which are singletons, and around 19% rests with the top ten. Sequencing was performed on PBMCs. These receptors all come from a man between 60 and 70 years old with lung cancer.

This chain connects TRBV10-2 to TRBJ1-1; 8 bases fit TRBD1. CDR1 WSHSY and CDR2 SAAADI come from the germline V gene. J lost 0 bases, V lost 4 bases, and 10 bases had no gene match. The CDR3 is 17 amino acids. CDR3 in DNA: TGCGCCAGCAGTGCAAGATTACAGGGGGGATTGAACACTGAAGCTTTCTTT. Protein sequence: CASSARLQGGLNTEAFF.

The sample holds one count of this clone. The CDR3 is CASSRRGQENIQYF. CDR3 DNA: TGTGCCAGCAGCCGCCGGGGACAGGAAAACATTCAGTACTTC. This chain uses TRBV7-2 with TRBJ2-4; 8 bases are shared with TRBD1. The length of the CDR3 is 14 residues. Trimming cost V 5 bases and J 5 bases; bases outside gene matches: 5. CDR1 is SGHTA, CDR2 FQGNSA, per germline.

There are a few counts of this clone. The chain has TRBV24-1 and TRBJ2-3; D perhaps matches TRBD1 (6 bases). Germline V CDR1 and CDR2: KGHDR, SFDVKD. V shed 3 bases and J shed 1 base, with 16 bases lying between them. This CDR3 spans 17 amino acids. The CDR3 nucleotides read TGTGCCACCAGTGATACTACAGGGTTTTTAGGCACAGATACGCAGTATTTT. Its protein is CATSDTTGFLGTDTQYF.

The J gene is TRBJ2-7, the V gene TRBV7-9; 9 positions agree with TRBD1. CDR1 SEHNR and CDR2 FQNEAQ come from the germline V gene (reference sequence). Trimming cost V 6 bases and J 0 bases; bases outside gene matches: 6. This CDR3 contains 15 residues. As DNA, the CDR3 is TGTGCCAGCAGTTTGACAGGGGGGAACTCCTACGAGCAGTACGTC. Amino acid sequence: CASSLTGGNSYEQYV.

The rearrangement uses TRBV15 and TRBJ1-3; D gene ambiguous. Germline V lookup: CDR1 LNHNV, CDR2 YYDKDF (reference sequence). With 0 bases removed from V and 2 bases from J, the gap between germline ends came to 11 bases. The CDR3 is 16 amino acids. CDR3 sequence: CATSREFGEAGNTIYF. The CDR3 nucleotides are TGTGCCACCAGCAGAGAGTTCGGAGAAGCTGGAAACACCATATATTTT.

V and J are TRBV5-1 and TRBJ1-4; D possibly corresponds to TRBD1 (5 bases). The CDR3 sequence is 14 residues long. The germline V and J ends were trimmed by 5 bases and 5 bases, with 13 bases remaining between them. CDR1 and CDR2 from the germline V gene are SGHRS and YFSETQ. The CDR3 is CASSPGTYNEKLFF. CDR3 DNA: TGCGCCAGCAGTCCCGGGACGTACAATGAAAAACTGTTTTTT.

Regarding this clone: This same CDR3 is encoded by further DNA sequences in the sample. The V and J genes are TRBV14 and TRBJ1-1; TRBD1 is a possible D gene (5 bases). The V gene lost 4 bases and the J gene lost 1 base, with 7 bases spanning the gap. CDR1 and CDR2 (germline): SGHDN, FVKESK. The CDR3 loop spans 13 amino acids. CDR3 sequence (DNA): TGTGCCAGCAGCCGAGACAGGAACACTGAAGCTTTCTTT. Amino acid sequence: CASSRDRNTEAFF.

This chain connects TRBV6-4 to TRBJ1-1; D is unclear. The CDR3 is 13 amino acids. In germline, CDR1 is MRHNA, CDR2 SNTAGT. V was cut by 6 bases and J by 1 base, with 9 bases left in between. The CDR3 is CASRQQQNTEAFF. As DNA, the CDR3 is TGTGCCAGCAGACAACAGCAGAACACTGAAGCTTTCTTT.

This rearrangement joins TRBV6-5 to TRBJ1-5; D not certain. This CDR3 region has 13 residues. Trimming pared 0 bases from V and 3 bases from J, leaving 3 bases between. Germline CDR1 MNHEY, CDR2 SVGAGI. The CDR3 sequence is CASSYSNNQPQHF. DNA for the CDR3: TGTGCCAGCAGTTACTCGAACAATCAGCCCCAGCATTTT.

The chain has TRBV6-5 and TRBJ1-5; D is possibly TRBD1 (6 bases). This CDR3 has 15 amino acids. Germline V gene data show CDR1 as MNHEY and CDR2 as SVGAGI. V lost 4 bases and J 0 bases, leaving 10 bases between the germline ends. The CDR3 DNA reads TGTGCCAGCAGTTTCTGGACAGATAGCAATCAGCCCCAGCATTTT. Translated: CASSFWTDSNQPQHF.

The chain has TRBV12-3 or TRBV12-4 and TRBJ2-3; weak D call: TRBD1 (5 bases). Trimming left V 3 bases short and J 4 bases short, with 8 bases between. The CDR3 covers 13 residues. The CDR3 sequence is CASSFGASDTQYF. Written as DNA, the CDR3 is TGTGCCAGCAGTTTTGGGGCTTCAGATACGCAGTATTTT.

This chain uses TRBV11-3 with TRBJ2-2; no clear D gene. This CDR3 region has 14 residues. Germline V CDR1 and CDR2: SGHNT, YENEEA. Trimming pared 4 bases from V and 6 bases from J, leaving 12 bases between. In nucleotides, the CDR3 is TGTGCCAGCAGCTCCCACCCGGGCTCCGGGGAGCTGTTTTTT. It is translated as CASSSHPGSGELFF.